This is a list of T cell receptor beta chains from one sample in a study of blood T cells in healthy people across ages. TCRdb reanalysed the 5' RACE reads using MiXCR and keeps one entry per CDR3 protein. The profile shows more than 900,000 distinct CDR3 sequences, approximately 25% of them singletons. These data were also filed under a second study, of T cells of mothers and their children.

The sequenced sample consisted of blood. These receptors were collected from a girl aged 2-10 years in good health. Both conserved end residues are part of each CDR3. A D gene is named only where the DNA matches it firmly. Size values are once, few and many counts, or a class for expanded clones, and some rows have none.

abundance	j_gene	d_gene	v_gene	CDR3nt	CDR3aa
.	TRBJ1-2	.	TRBV4-3	TGCGCCAGCAGCCCTGCCGAGGGGGGCTACACCTTC	CASSPAEGGYTF
few	TRBJ2-2	.	TRBV5-1	TGCGCCAGCAGCTTGCTTCATCTAAACACCGGGGAGCTGTTTTTT	CASSLLHLNTGELFF
.	TRBJ2-5	TRBD1	TRBV12-3/TRBV12-4	TGTGCCAGCAGGGAAGGGACAGGCCCTGAAGAGACCCAGTACTTC	CASREGTGPEETQYF
.	TRBJ2-4	TRBD2	TRBV13	TGTGCCAGCAGCCACGGCCCACTAGCGGGGGGCTTACTAGCCAAAAACATTCAGTACTTC	CASSHGPLAGGLLAKNIQYF
.	TRBJ2-7	.	TRBV29-1	TGCAGCGTTGTAGGCAAATACACCTACGAGCAGTACTTC	CSVVGKYTYEQYF
few	TRBJ2-5	TRBD1	TRBV6-5	TGTGCCAGCAGTTCGACAGGGTTTTCAGAGACCCAGTACTTC	CASSSTGFSETQYF
.	TRBJ2-3	.	TRBV28	TGTGCCAGCAGTGGGCCCCCGACAGATACGCAGTATTTT	CASSGPPTDTQYF
few	TRBJ2-6	.	TRBV7-9	TGTGCCAGCAGCTTAGCGTGGGAAGGGGCCAACGTCCTGACTTTC	CASSLAWEGANVLTF
few	TRBJ1-4	.	TRBV7-9	TGTGCCAGCAGCCCGAGGCAGAGGGTCGAAGAAAAACTGTTTTTT	CASSPRQRVEEKLFF
few	TRBJ2-1	TRBD2	TRBV7-6	TGTGCCAGCAGCTTAGCGGCGTGGCGGGGGTACAATGAGCAGTTCTTC	CASSLAAWRGYNEQFF
.	TRBJ1-3	.	TRBV9	TGTGCCAGCAGCGTAGGTCCCAGCTCTGGAAACACCATATATTTT	CASSVGPSSGNTIYF
few	TRBJ1-4	.	TRBV19	TGTGCCAGTAGTGTACCTACAGGACTTAATGAAAAACTGTTTTTT	CASSVPTGLNEKLFF
.	TRBJ2-1	TRBD1	TRBV10-3	TGTGCCATCAACGGACAGGGGGCCTACAATGAGCAGTTCTTC	CAINGQGAYNEQFF
.	TRBJ1-2	.	TRBV29-1	TGCAGCGTTGAAGATCGAGACAGGCGGGACTATGGCTACACCTTC	CSVEDRDRRDYGYTF
.	TRBJ2-7	.	TRBV7-8	TGTGCCAGCAGCCGGAGAGGATTCTCCTACGAGCAGTACTTC	CASSRRGFSYEQYF
few	TRBJ2-7	TRBD2	TRBV12-3/TRBV12-4	TGTGCCAGCAGCCCCACTAGCGGGGGGGCCTGGTTGTCCTACGAGCAGTACTTC	CASSPTSGGAWLSYEQYF
.	TRBJ2-1	.	TRBV7-9	TGTGCCAGCAGTTTCGCTCTAAACTGGGGTGAGCAGTTCTTC	CASSFALNWGEQFF